This T cell receptor (beta chain) was recorded in a study of blood T cell repertoires in COVID-19. As for the study in general: Material from acute and convalescent COVID-19 was sourced from the United States, Italy and Spain. PBMCs, B-cell-depleted T cells, or T cells provided the cDNA or gDNA that made up the material.

Trimming cost V 6 bases and J 8 bases, with 19 bases left between them. The germline V gene encodes CDR1 SGHVS and CDR2 FQNEAQ. CDR3 length: 14 amino acids. In the original processing: It was from reference gene primer amplification that nucleated cell counts were estimated. The table came from immunoSEQ multiplex PCR; TCRdb's copy has only in-frame clones and leaves some out. That table furnishes V, J and clone size, whereas the DNA furnished D and trimming. The sample holds a few hundred thousand clones, approximately 86% seen once. This TCR came from a human donor in a cohort sampled during active COVID-19. V gene TRBV7-8 combines with J gene TRBJ1-2; weak D call: TRBD1 (6 bases). Sample: peripheral blood. CDR3 sequence (DNA): TGTGCCAGCAGTACGGGGGGGGCAAATAGAGGCTACACCTTC. It is translated as CASSTGGANRGYTF.